The 17 T cell receptor beta chains below were found in one sample sequenced in a study of shared clonotypes between healthy human individuals. Profiling relied on immunoSEQ multiplex PCR, and the TCRdb table lists in-frame clones only, not all of them. The sample includes over 950,000 clones, 70% to 80% of them seen just once. The specimen sequenced was memory CD4+ T cells from PBMCs. The subset denotes: CD45RA-negative fraction. The source is a man younger than 30 in good health. Some clones in this sample may be carry-over from other donors' samples.

In this sample, this clone turned up a few times. The J gene is TRBJ2-1, the V gene TRBV7-2; TRBD1 agrees at 7 bases. Germline CDR1 SGHTA, CDR2 FQGNSA. V trimming: 4 bases; J trimming: 6 bases; junction bases outside the gene matches: 6. CDR3 length: 14 residues. The CDR3 coding sequence is TGTGCCAGCAGCTACCGGACAGGTGGCAATGAGCAGTTCTTC. It encodes CASSYRTGGNEQFF.

The rearrangement uses TRBV5-4 and TRBJ2-2, with 11 bases matching TRBD2. CDR3 length: 17 residues. CDR1 and CDR2 (germline): SGHNT, YYREEE (reference sequence). J lost 6 bases, V lost 2 bases, and 9 bases had no gene match. DNA for the CDR3: TGTGCCAGCAGCTTAACTAGCGGGAGTTATCTTGCCGGGGAGCTGTTTTTT. Its protein product is CASSLTSGSYLAGELFF.

The rearrangement links TRBV30 to TRBJ1-3, with D hard to call. V was trimmed by 0 bases and J by 2 bases, leaving 11 bases between them. CDR1 and CDR2 from the germline V gene are GTSNPN and SVGIG (reference sequence). The CDR3 is 15 amino acids. In DNA form, the CDR3 reads TGTGCCTGGAGTGTATGGAGGGTCGCTGGAAACACCATATATTTT. Translation gives CAWSVWRVAGNTIYF.

This chain joins TRBV28 and TRBJ2-5, with D possibly matching TRBD2 (6 bases). Trimming shortened V by 6 bases and J by 1 base, and 12 bases separated the two germline ends. The CDR3 is 14 amino acids. CDR1 is MDHEN, CDR2 SYDVKM, per germline. As DNA, the CDR3 is TGTGCCAGCAGCCTCGGGACTCCCCAAGAGACCCAGTACTTC. Protein product: CASSLGTPQETQYF.

V gene TRBV7-8 combines with J gene TRBJ1-1, with unresolved D. The CDR3 covers 15 residues. Germline CDR1 reads SGHVS; CDR2 reads FQNEAQ. The germline V and J ends were trimmed by 9 bases and 0 bases, with 17 bases remaining between them. The DNA of the CDR3 is TGTGCCAGTCGAGATCCCCAACGGGTGAACACTGAAGCTTTCTTT. Amino acids: CASRDPQRVNTEAFF.

This clone has more than one count but fewer than ten. The V gene is TRBV28, the J gene TRBJ2-5, with 8 bases identical to TRBD2. This CDR3 is built from 12 residues. V trimming: 2 bases; J trimming: 7 bases; junction bases outside the gene matches: 0. Germline CDR1 and CDR2: MDHEN and SYDVKM. CDR3 nucleotides: TGTGCCAGCAGTTTAGCGGGAGGGACCCAGTACTTC. The encoded protein is CASSLAGGTQYF.

This rearrangement joins TRBV28 to TRBJ1-2, with 8 positions matching TRBD1. CDR1 is MDHEN and CDR2 is SYDVKM in the germline V gene. V trimming: 6 bases; J trimming: 5 bases; junction bases outside the gene matches: 8. The CDR3 contains 14 residues. The CDR3 DNA reads as TGTGCCAGCAGCCGGACAGGGATGGGGTATGGCTACACCTTC. Amino acid sequence: CASSRTGMGYGYTF.

The chain joins TRBV5-1 to TRBJ1-4, with a possible D match to TRBD1 (6 bases). CDR1 is SGHRS, CDR2 YFSETQ, per germline. This CDR3 region has 14 residues. Deletions cut 4 bases from V and 8 bases from J, with 15 bases between. Here the CDR3 reads CASSLEGVGEKLFF. The CDR3 DNA follows: TGCGCCAGCAGCCTGGAGGGGGTCGGGGAAAAACTGTTTTTT. Using reference TRBV5-1 and TRBJ1-4 for the parts outside the CDR3, the full variable domain is KAGVTQTPRYLIKTRGQQVTLSCSPISGHRSVSWYQQTPGQGLQFLFEYFSETQRNKGNFPGRFSGRQFSNSRSEMNVSTLELGDSALYLCASSLEGVGEKLFFGSGTQLSVL.

The rearrangement uses TRBV20-1 and TRBJ1-1; no clear D. The CDR3 consists of 11 residues. Trimming took 0 bases from V and 11 from J, leaving 10 bases between them. Germline V gene lookup returns CDR1 DFQATT and CDR2 SNEGSKA (reference sequence). CDR3: CSARDLGQAFF. The CDR3 DNA sequence: TGCAGTGCTAGAGATCTCGGGCAGGCTTTCTTT.

CDR3 protein: CASSYWGATDEQYF. DNA of the CDR3: TGTGCCAGCAGTTACTGGGGTGCGACGGACGAGCAGTACTTC. The rearrangement uses TRBV6-6 and TRBJ2-7; no reliable D call. Trimming stripped 1 base from V and 5 bases from J, with 12 bases between. Per the germline V gene, CDR1 is MNHNY and CDR2 is SVGAGI (reference sequence). The CDR3 contains 14 residues.

The V gene is TRBV6-5, the J gene TRBJ1-4; possibly TRBD1 for D (5 bases). The CDR3 runs 13 residues. V was clipped by 6 bases and J by 5 bases, with 10 bases between them. From germline, CDR1 is MNHEY and CDR2 SVGAGI. CDR3 loop: CASRRGPNEKLFF. In nucleotides, the CDR3 is TGTGCCAGCAGGAGGGGCCCCAATGAAAAACTGTTTTTT.

Comments on this clone: Other DNA sequences from this sample encode an identical CDR3 as well. This chain links TRBV7-2 with TRBJ2-7, with D unresolved. Germline values: CDR1 SGHTA, CDR2 FQGNSA. V lost 1 base, J lost 1 base, and 5 bases lay in between. The CDR3 sequence is 13 residues long. The CDR3: CASSLGPSYEQYF. As DNA, the CDR3 is TGTGCCAGCAGCTTAGGCCCATCCTACGAGCAGTACTTC.

J is TRBJ1-4 and V is TRBV6-6, with D possibly matching TRBD1 (5 bases). The CDR3 has 15 residues. Trimming stripped 8 bases from V and 5 bases from J, with 18 bases between. The germline V gene has CDR1 MNHNY and CDR2 SVGAGI (reference sequence). The CDR3 DNA reads TGTGCCAGCCTGAAGCACCCGAGGGGAAATGAAAAACTGTTTTTT. Residues: CASLKHPRGNEKLFF.

The DNA for the CDR3 is TGTGCCAGCAGCTTATCCCGGGACAGCTACAATGAGCAGTTCTTC. This translates into CASSLSRDSYNEQFF. J is TRBJ2-1 and V is TRBV7-3; 7 nucleotides match TRBD1. This CDR3 has 15 residues. V lost 2 bases, J lost 3 bases, and 4 bases stayed unmatched. Germline V gene sequence: CDR1 SGHTA, CDR2 FQGTGA.

The V and J genes are TRBV11-1 and TRBJ2-3; perhaps TRBD1 as D (5 bases). Germline CDR1 SGHAT, CDR2 FQDESV (reference sequence). This CDR3 comprises 13 residues. V was shortened by 4 bases and J by 8 bases, with 13 bases between the two germline ends. CDR3 amino acids: CASSSSFGATQYF. The CDR3 coding sequence is TGTGCCAGCAGCTCCTCCTTTGGGGCTACGCAGTATTTT.

Points on this clone: This sample includes further DNA sequences coding for the same CDR3. The V and J genes are TRBV27 and TRBJ1-2; D remains ambiguous. Trimming cost V 0 bases and J 2 bases, with 7 bases left between them. This CDR3 has 14 residues. CDR1 and CDR2 from the germline V gene are MNHEY and SMNVEV (reference sequence). The CDR3 region is CASSLSFTNYGYTF. As DNA, the CDR3 is TGTGCCAGCAGTTTATCTTTCACCAACTATGGCTACACCTTC.

This clone showed up just once. The chain employs TRBV5-1 and TRBJ2-1, with 10 bases aligning to TRBD2. This CDR3 comprises 15 residues. The germline CDR1 and CDR2 sequences are SGHRS and YFSETQ. Trimming at V came to 0 bases and at J to 6 bases, leaving 3 bases not matched to a gene. CDR3 nucleotide sequence: TGCGCCAGCAGCTTGGACCTAGCGGGAGTCAATGAGCAGTTCTTC. Protein: CASSLDLAGVNEQFF. The whole variable domain, filled in from reference TRBV5-1 and TRBJ2-1, reads KAGVTQTPRYLIKTRGQQVTLSCSPISGHRSVSWYQQTPGQGLQFLFEYFSETQRNKGNFPGRFSGRQFSNSRSEMNVSTLELGDSALYLCASSLDLAGVNEQFFGPGTRLTVL.